This record covers a single T cell receptor beta chain. Its specificity is unknown. Profiled with immunoSEQ multiplex PCR; TCRdb holds only in-frame clones, not every one. The table lists about 400,000 clones, roughly 80% of them singletons. Treatment: roughly 18 received Ad26.COV2.S at low or high dose, single or two shots; several received placebo; per-sample allocation not given. Sampling took place 63 days after the first vaccine or placebo injection. Vaccination used an Ad26 vector expressing Wuhan-strain SARS-CoV-2 spike. This specimen comes from a study of Ad26.COV2.S vaccination and SARS-CoV-2 variants. Study at large: A participant enrolled in the COV1001 Ad26.COV2.S trial arm provided the sample. Ad26.COV2.S, an intramuscular injection, was given once or twice 56 days apart.

Study results and limitations: Measurements of TCR breadth and depth may have given underestimates of the total T cell responses.

The CDR3 spans 15 residues. Trimming pared 3 bases from V and 0 bases from J, leaving 9 bases between. Germline lookup yields CDR1 LNHDA and CDR2 SQIVND (reference sequence). The sequenced sample was peripheral blood, obtained in a trial of Ad26.COV2.S vaccine versus placebo. The receptor's source is a person aged 18-65 years who received the Ad26.COV2.S COVID-19 vaccine or a placebo. This chain uses TRBV19 with TRBJ1-5; no firm D call. CDR3 DNA sequence: TGTGCCAGTAGTATCTCCGGATATAGCAATCAGCCCCAGCATTTT. Amino acid sequence: CASSISGYSNQPQHF. The full variable domain, in which reference TRBV19 and TRBJ1-5 provide the parts outside the CDR3, is DGGITQSPKYLFRKEGQNVTLSCEQNLNHDAMYWYRQDPGQGLRLIYYSQIVNDFQKGDIAEGYSVSREKKESFPLTVTSAQKNPTAFYLCASSISGYSNQPQHFGDGTRLSIL.